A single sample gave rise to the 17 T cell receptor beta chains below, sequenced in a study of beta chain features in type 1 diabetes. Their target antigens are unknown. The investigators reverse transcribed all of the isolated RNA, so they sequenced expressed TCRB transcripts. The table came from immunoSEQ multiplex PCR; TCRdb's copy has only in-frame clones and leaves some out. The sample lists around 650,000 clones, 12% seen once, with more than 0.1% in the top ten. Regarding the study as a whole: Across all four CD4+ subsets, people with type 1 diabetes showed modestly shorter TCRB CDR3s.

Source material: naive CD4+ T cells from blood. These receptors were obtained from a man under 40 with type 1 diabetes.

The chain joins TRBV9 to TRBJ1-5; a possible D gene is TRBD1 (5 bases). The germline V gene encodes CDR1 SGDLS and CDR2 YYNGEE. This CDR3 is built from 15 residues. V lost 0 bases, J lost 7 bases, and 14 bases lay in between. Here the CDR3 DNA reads TGTGCCAGCAGCGTAGGGGACCGGCCGCCCCAGCCCCAGCATTTT. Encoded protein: CASSVGDRPPQPQHF.

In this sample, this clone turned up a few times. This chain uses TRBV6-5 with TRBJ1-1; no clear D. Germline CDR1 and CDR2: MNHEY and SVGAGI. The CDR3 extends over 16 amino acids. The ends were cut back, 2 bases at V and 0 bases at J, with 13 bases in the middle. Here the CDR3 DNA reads TGTGCCAGCAGTTACGGCTTGGGGAAAATGAACACTGAAGCTTTCTTT. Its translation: CASSYGLGKMNTEAFF.

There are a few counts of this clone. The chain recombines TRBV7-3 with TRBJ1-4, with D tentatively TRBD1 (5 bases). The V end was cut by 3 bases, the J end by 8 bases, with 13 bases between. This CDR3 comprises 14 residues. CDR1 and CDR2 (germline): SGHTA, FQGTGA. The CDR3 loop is CASSLRSDSEKLFF. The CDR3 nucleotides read TGTGCCAGCAGCTTGCGGAGTGACAGCGAAAAACTGTTTTTT.

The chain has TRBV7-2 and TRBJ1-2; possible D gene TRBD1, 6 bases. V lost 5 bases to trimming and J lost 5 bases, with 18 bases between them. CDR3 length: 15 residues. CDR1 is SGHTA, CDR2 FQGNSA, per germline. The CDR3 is CASSPRGGVPYGYTF. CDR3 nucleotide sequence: TGTGCCAGCAGCCCCCGGGGGGGCGTCCCATATGGCTACACCTTC.

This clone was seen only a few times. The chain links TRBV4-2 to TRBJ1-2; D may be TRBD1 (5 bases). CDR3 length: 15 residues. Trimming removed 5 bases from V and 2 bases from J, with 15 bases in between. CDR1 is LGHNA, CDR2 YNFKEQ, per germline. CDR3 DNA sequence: TGTGCCAGCAGCGATACGGCAGGGAGCAACTATGGCTACACCTTC. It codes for CASSDTAGSNYGYTF.

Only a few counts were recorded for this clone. The CDR3 spells CASTSPGNTIYF. The CDR3 DNA is TGTGCCAGCACGAGCCCAGGAAACACCATATATTTT. The V and J genes are TRBV27 and TRBJ1-3; D gene unclear. V shed 7 bases and J shed 4 bases, with 8 bases lying between them. From germline, CDR1 is MNHEY and CDR2 SMNVEV (reference sequence). This CDR3 is 12 amino acids long.

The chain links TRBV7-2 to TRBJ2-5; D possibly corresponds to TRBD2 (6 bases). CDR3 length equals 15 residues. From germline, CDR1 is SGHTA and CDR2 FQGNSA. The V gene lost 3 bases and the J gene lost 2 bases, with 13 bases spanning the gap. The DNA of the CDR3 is TGTGCCAGCAGCTTCGGGACTCTCCTACAAGAGACCCAGTACTTC. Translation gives CASSFGTLLQETQYF.

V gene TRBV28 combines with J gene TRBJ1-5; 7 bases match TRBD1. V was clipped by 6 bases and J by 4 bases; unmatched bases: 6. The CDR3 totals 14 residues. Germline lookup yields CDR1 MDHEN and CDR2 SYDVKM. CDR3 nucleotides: TGTGCCAGCAGGCCGGGACAGAGTAATCAGCCCCAGCATTTT. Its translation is CASRPGQSNQPQHF.

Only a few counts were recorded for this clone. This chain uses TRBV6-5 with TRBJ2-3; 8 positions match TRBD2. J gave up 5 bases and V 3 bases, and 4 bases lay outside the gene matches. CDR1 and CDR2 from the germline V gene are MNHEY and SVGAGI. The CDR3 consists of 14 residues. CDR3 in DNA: TGTGCCAGCAGTTATCGGGAGGGCGGAGATACGCAGTATTTT. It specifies CASSYREGGDTQYF.

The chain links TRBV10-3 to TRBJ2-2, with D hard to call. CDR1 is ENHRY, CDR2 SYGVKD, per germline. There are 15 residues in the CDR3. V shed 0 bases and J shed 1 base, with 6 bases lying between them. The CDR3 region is CAISESRRNTGELFF. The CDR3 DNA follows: TGTGCCATCAGTGAGTCGAGGCGGAACACCGGGGAGCTGTTTTTT.

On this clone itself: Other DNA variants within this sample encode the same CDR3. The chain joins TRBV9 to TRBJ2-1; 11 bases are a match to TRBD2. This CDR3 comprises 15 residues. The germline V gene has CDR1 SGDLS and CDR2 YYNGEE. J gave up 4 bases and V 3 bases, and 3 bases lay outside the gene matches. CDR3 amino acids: CASSATSGAYNEQFF. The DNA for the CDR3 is TGTGCCAGCAGCGCGACTAGCGGGGCTTACAATGAGCAGTTCTTC.

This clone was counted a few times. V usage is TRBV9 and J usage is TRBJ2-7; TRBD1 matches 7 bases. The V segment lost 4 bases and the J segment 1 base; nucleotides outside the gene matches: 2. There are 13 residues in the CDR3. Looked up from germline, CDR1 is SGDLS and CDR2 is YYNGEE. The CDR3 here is CASSLGQSYEQYF. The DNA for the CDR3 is TGTGCCAGCAGCTTGGGACAGTCCTACGAGCAGTACTTC.

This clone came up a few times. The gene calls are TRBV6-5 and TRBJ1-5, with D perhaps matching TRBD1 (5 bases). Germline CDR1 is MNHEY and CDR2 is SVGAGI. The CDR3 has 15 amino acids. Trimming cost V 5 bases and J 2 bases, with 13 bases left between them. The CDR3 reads CASSSHRGGNQPQHF. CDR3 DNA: TGTGCCAGCAGTAGCCACCGGGGGGGCAATCAGCCCCAGCATTTT.

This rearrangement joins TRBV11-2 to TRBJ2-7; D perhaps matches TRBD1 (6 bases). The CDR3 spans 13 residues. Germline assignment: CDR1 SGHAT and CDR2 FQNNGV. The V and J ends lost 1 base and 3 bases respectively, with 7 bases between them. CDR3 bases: TGTGCCAGCAGCTTAGCAGGGGACTACGAGCAGTACTTC. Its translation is CASSLAGDYEQYF.

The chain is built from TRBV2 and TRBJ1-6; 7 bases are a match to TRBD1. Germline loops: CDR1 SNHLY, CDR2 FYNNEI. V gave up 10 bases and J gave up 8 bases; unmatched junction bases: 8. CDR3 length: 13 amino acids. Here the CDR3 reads CATGGDSDSPLHF. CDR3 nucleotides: TGTGCCACCGGAGGGGACAGCGATTCACCCCTCCACTTT.

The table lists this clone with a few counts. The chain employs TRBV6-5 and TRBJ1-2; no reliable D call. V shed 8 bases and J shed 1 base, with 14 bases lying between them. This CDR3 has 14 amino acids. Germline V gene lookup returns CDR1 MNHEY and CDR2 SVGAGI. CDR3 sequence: CASSPAWDNYGYTF. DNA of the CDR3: TGTGCCAGCTCACCTGCTTGGGATAACTATGGCTACACCTTC.

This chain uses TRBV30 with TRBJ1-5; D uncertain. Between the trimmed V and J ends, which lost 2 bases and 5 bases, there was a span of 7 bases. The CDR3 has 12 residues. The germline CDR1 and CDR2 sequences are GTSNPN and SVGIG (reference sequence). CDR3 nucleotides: TGTGCCTGGAGTAGGGTAGATCAGCCCCAGCATTTT. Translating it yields CAWSRVDQPQHF.